Given below is one T cell receptor beta chain in context. Antigen unknown. The data derive from a study of graft-versus-host responses after intestinal transplantation. About the study: Each recipient received a multivisceral, liver-intestinal, or isolated intestinal graft.

Study conclusions and caveats: Marrow from the recipient contained GvH clones, some of which had appeared first in ileum or blood.

V dropped 1 base and J dropped 2 bases, with 15 bases sitting between them. The CDR3 has 16 amino acids. Germline-derived CDR1 and CDR2 are SGHNT and YYREEE (reference sequence). Libraries were prepared by immunoSEQ multiplex PCR; TCRdb keeps only in-frame clonotypes and omits some of them. In the table there are about 40,000 clones, 80% to 95% of which are singletons. V and J are TRBV5-4 and TRBJ2-5; D gene ambiguous. The receptor was isolated from a human patient who received an intestinal transplant, so some T cells may come from the graft donor. The specimen comprised PBMCs, sampled almost 750 days after intestinal transplantation. The CDR3: CASSLRRPSDQETQYF. For the CDR3, the DNA is TGTGCCAGCAGCTTGAGGCGGCCCTCCGATCAAGAGACCCAGTACTTC. Drawing the rest from reference TRBV5-4 and TRBJ2-5, the complete variable domain is ETGVTQSPTHLIKTRGQQVTLRCSSQSGHNTVSWYQQALGQGPQFIFQYYREEENGRGNFPPRFSGLQFPNYSSELNVNALELDDSALYLCASSLRRPSDQETQYFGPGTRLLVL.